This TCR beta chain was retrieved from a study of blood T cell repertoires in COVID-19. Study-level background: Acute and convalescent COVID-19 samples came from the United States, Italy and Spain.

The data were produced by immunoSEQ multiplex PCR, yet TCRdb's version contains in-frame clones alone and is incomplete. The data contain 220,000 or so clones, roughly four fifths of them singletons. Trimming pared 1 base from V and 0 bases from J, leaving 10 bases between. The CDR3 is made up of 15 amino acids. CDR1 and CDR2 from the germline V gene are SGHKS and YYEKEE (reference sequence). J is TRBJ1-2 and V is TRBV5-5, with D tentatively TRBD1 (6 bases). Sequencing used peripheral blood. This receptor was obtained from a woman aged 80 or older with COVID-19, enrolled during active disease. The DNA for the CDR3 is TGTGCCAGCAGCTTGACCGGGACAACTAACTATGGCTACACCTTC. Encoded protein: CASSLTGTTNYGYTF. Drawing the rest from reference TRBV5-5 and TRBJ1-2, the complete variable domain is DAGVTQSPTHLIKTRGQQVTLRCSPISGHKSVSWYQQVLGQGPQFIFQYYEKEERGRGNFPDRFSARQFPNYSSELNVNALLLGDSALYLCASSLTGTTNYGYTFGSGTRLTVV.